This passage covers 27 T cell receptor beta chains from one sample sequenced in a study of blood T cell repertoires in COVID-19. TCRdb's copy holds only in-frame clones and misses some; the assay was immunoSEQ multiplex PCR. The sample has 200,000 or so clones; roughly 90% are singletons. The sequenced material came from PBMCs or T cells enriched from blood (not recorded which). Every receptor here comes from a woman in her forties with acute COVID-19.

The chain has TRBV5-6 and TRBJ1-2; 9 bases match TRBD1. From germline, CDR1 is SGHDT and CDR2 YYEEEE. With V trimmed by 2 bases and J by 8 bases, 7 bases remained unmatched. The CDR3 is 14 amino acids. The CDR3 protein is CASSFNRGQGGYTF. The CDR3 DNA sequence: TGTGCCAGCAGCTTTAACAGGGGGCAAGGGGGCTACACCTTC.

The chain couples TRBV18 to TRBJ2-3, with 11 bases that match TRBD2. V dropped 3 bases and J dropped 3; count of bases not matched to a gene: 8. Germline assignment: CDR1 KGHSH and CDR2 LQKENI. The CDR3 extends over 17 amino acids. The CDR3 DNA reads TGTGCCAGCTCACCGAAAAATAGCGGGGGGGAAACAGATACGCAGTATTTT. This codes for CASSPKNSGGETDTQYF.

The gene calls are TRBV25-1 and TRBJ2-1; no reliable D call. V shed 3 bases and J shed 4 bases, with 10 bases lying between them. This CDR3 has 14 residues. Germline loops: CDR1 MGHDK, CDR2 SYGVNS. The CDR3 loop reads CASSEATYYNEQFF. The CDR3 region has the DNA TGTGCCAGCAGTGAGGCGACATATTACAATGAGCAGTTCTTC.

This clone was recorded a few times. The J gene is TRBJ2-7, the V gene TRBV7-9; tentatively, D is TRBD2 (5 bases). CDR3 length: 12 residues. Trimming left V 5 bases short and J 4 bases short, with 9 bases between. Germline V gene sequence: CDR1 SEHNR, CDR2 FQNEAQ (reference sequence). CDR3 protein: CASSRGNYEQYV. The CDR3, as DNA: TGTGCCAGCAGCCGAGGGAATTACGAGCAGTACGTC.

CDR3 region: CASRAPGQGNYGYTF. The CDR3, as DNA: TGTGCCAGCAGGGCCCCGGGACAGGGAAACTATGGCTACACCTTC. This chain uses TRBV2 with TRBJ1-2, with 9 bases identical to TRBD1. CDR1 and CDR2 from the germline V gene are SNHLY and FYNNEI. Losses at the gene ends were 6 bases for V and 2 bases for J; bases not matched to a gene: 7. This CDR3 contains 15 residues.

The chain links TRBV16 to TRBJ1-2; 8 bases are shared with TRBD1. The CDR3 is 12 amino acids. The V segment lost 6 bases and the J segment 8 bases; nucleotides outside the gene matches: 5. Germline V gene data show CDR1 as KGHSY and CDR2 as FQNENV. DNA for the CDR3: TGTGCCAGCAGTCCAGGGGGCACAGGCTACACCTTC. Protein product: CASSPGGTGYTF.

V and J are TRBV6-5 and TRBJ1-1; 7 positions agree with TRBD1. Trimming removed 6 bases from V and 4 bases from J; junction bases left unmatched: 8. The CDR3 covers 14 residues. Per the germline V gene, CDR1 is MNHEY and CDR2 is SVGAGI. This chain's CDR3 is CASRGATGVTEAFF. The CDR3 DNA sequence: TGTGCCAGCAGGGGGGCTACAGGGGTCACTGAAGCTTTCTTT.

This chain connects TRBV11-2 to TRBJ1-4; the D is unclear. This CDR3 contains 15 residues. Germline V gene lookup returns CDR1 SGHAT and CDR2 FQNNGV. Trimming stripped 2 bases from V and 3 bases from J, with 10 bases between. CDR3 amino acids: CASSLFGVANEKLFF. CDR3 nucleotides: TGTGCCAGCAGCTTATTCGGGGTAGCTAATGAAAAACTGTTTTTT. The full variable domain, its missing parts supplied by reference TRBV11-2 and TRBJ1-4, is EAGVAQSPRYKIIEKRQSVAFWCNPISGHATLYWYQQILGQGPKLLIQFQNNGVVDDSQLPKDRFSAERLKGVDSTLKIQPAKLEDSAVYLCASSLFGVANEKLFFGSGTQLSVL.

The table lists this clone with a count of one. J is TRBJ1-3 and V is TRBV4-1, with a tentative D call TRBD1 (5 bases). CDR3 size: 21 residues. Germline loops: CDR1 MGHRA, CDR2 YSYEKL. Trimming removed 2 bases from V and 0 bases from J, with 26 bases in between. DNA of the CDR3: TGCGCCAGCAGCCAACCCAACGCCGGACATCCCTCCGTTCACTCTGGAAACACCATATATTTT. Encoded protein: CASSQPNAGHPSVHSGNTIYF.

The rearrangement joins TRBV4-3 to TRBJ1-4; 7 bases map to TRBD1. Germline-derived CDR1 and CDR2 are LGHNA and YSLEER. V was pared by 2 bases and J by 7 bases, with 10 bases of the junction left unmatched. The CDR3 is 16 residues long. The CDR3 DNA follows: TGCGCCAGCAGCCAAACTGACAGGGTCGGGCGTGAAAAACTGTTTTTT. This gives the protein CASSQTDRVGREKLFF.

The chain couples TRBV7-2 to TRBJ1-1; D gene ambiguous. Germline V gene sequence: CDR1 SGHTA, CDR2 FQGNSA. The CDR3 extends over 13 amino acids. V lost 2 bases, J lost 4 bases, and 8 bases lay in between. The CDR3 sequence: CASSLRSVTEAFF. The CDR3 DNA sequence: TGTGCCAGCAGCTTAAGATCGGTCACTGAAGCTTTCTTT.

This chain uses TRBV10-3 with TRBJ1-2; 8 bases are a match to TRBD1. V gave up 1 base and J gave up 4 bases; unmatched junction bases: 17. Germline-derived CDR1 and CDR2 are ENHRY and SYGVKD. The CDR3 is 19 amino acids. Written as DNA, the CDR3 is TGTGCCATCAGTGAGTTTCAGCAGGGGGCGCCGAGGGTCGTCTATGGCTACACCTTC. It specifies CAISEFQQGAPRVVYGYTF.

The chain is built from TRBV7-9 and TRBJ1-1, with 8 nucleotides matching TRBD1. Per germline, CDR1 SEHNR and CDR2 FQNEAQ (reference sequence). V trimming: 5 bases; J trimming: 1 base; junction bases outside the gene matches: 6. The CDR3 length is 15 residues. The CDR3 DNA reads TGTGCCAGCAGCCTGACAGGGGATGGGAACACTGAAGCTTTCTTT. It is translated as CASSLTGDGNTEAFF.

This chain joins TRBV29-1 and TRBJ1-3, with D possibly matching TRBD1 (6 bases). Germline CDR1 is SQVTM and CDR2 is ANQGSEA. The CDR3 loop spans 14 amino acids. V was clipped by 7 bases and J by 1 base, with 14 bases between them. The chain's CDR3 is CSARTVRSGNTIYF. In DNA form, the CDR3 reads TGCAGCGCCCGGACAGTGCGTTCTGGAAACACCATATATTTT.

This clone appeared a single time. V gene TRBV19 combines with J gene TRBJ1-1; 7 bases match TRBD1. The CDR3 extends over 21 amino acids. V dropped 3 bases and J dropped 1; count of bases not matched to a gene: 23. Germline V gene sequence: CDR1 LNHDA, CDR2 SQIVND (reference sequence). CDR3 DNA sequence: TGTGCCAGTAGTATCATTTGGGCAGGGGGGCTTCAGTACCGTAAGAACACTGAAGCTTTCTTT. Protein sequence: CASSIIWAGGLQYRKNTEAFF.

This sequence joins TRBV6-4 and TRBJ1-4; 8 bases are shared with TRBD1. Trimming took 6 bases from V and 7 from J; bases not matched to a gene: 4. The germline V gene encodes CDR1 MRHNA and CDR2 SNTAGT. CDR3 length equals 13 residues. In DNA, the CDR3 is TGTGCCAGCAGCCGGGACAGGACTGAAAAACTGTTTTTT. Its translation is CASSRDRTEKLFF.

This chain links TRBV5-1 with TRBJ1-1; D ambiguous. The germline V gene encodes CDR1 SGHRS and CDR2 YFSETQ. The ends were cut back, 7 bases at V and 0 bases at J, with 10 bases in the middle. The CDR3 has 13 amino acids. The CDR3 region is CASYTSMNTEAFF. Here the CDR3 DNA reads TGCGCCAGCTATACATCAATGAACACTGAAGCTTTCTTT.

The chain is built from TRBV9 and TRBJ2-3; the D is unclear. Germline assignment: CDR1 SGDLS and CDR2 YYNGEE. The germline V and J ends were trimmed by 4 bases and 1 base, with 13 bases remaining between them. The CDR3 consists of 15 residues. CDR3 sequence reads: CASSPLLSRTDTQYF. The DNA of the CDR3 is TGTGCCAGCAGCCCCCTCTTGTCCCGCACAGATACGCAGTATTTT.

The rearrangement uses TRBV3-1 (or the pseudogene TRBV3-2) and TRBJ1-1; D is uncertain. From germline, CDR1 is LGHDT and CDR2 YNNKEL (reference sequence). The CDR3 spans 14 residues. V was pared by 4 bases and J by 6 bases, with 15 bases between. CDR3 protein: CASSPFGERAEAFF. CDR3 sequence (DNA): TGTGCCAGCAGCCCCTTCGGTGAGCGCGCTGAAGCTTTCTTT.

The chain joins TRBV19 to TRBJ1-5; weak D call: TRBD1 (6 bases). V lost 7 bases, J lost 3 bases, and 13 bases lay in between. This CDR3 has 14 amino acids. Germline values: CDR1 LNHDA, CDR2 SQIVND (reference sequence). This CDR3 is CASTRQADNQPQHF. The CDR3 coding sequence is TGTGCCAGTACTCGACAGGCAGACAATCAGCCCCAGCATTTT.

V is TRBV7-2 and J is TRBJ1-2, with D uncertain. V was cut by 5 bases and J by 1 base, with 5 bases left in between. Germline V gives CDR1 SGHTA, CDR2 FQGNSA. This CDR3 comprises 12 residues. In DNA, the CDR3 is TGTGCCAGCAGCCAGGTTAACTATGGCTACACCTTC. This encodes CASSQVNYGYTF.

CDR3 bases: TGCGCCAGCAGCTTGGGCGGGGGGCCCTCCGGGGAGCTGTTTTTT. Residues: CASSLGGGPSGELFF. This sequence joins TRBV5-1 and TRBJ2-2, with 8 bases lining up with TRBD2. Trimming took 0 bases from V and 6 from J; bases not matched to a gene: 4. CDR1 and CDR2 (germline): SGHRS, YFSETQ. The CDR3 has 15 residues.

The CDR3 loop reads CASSESGGVGYTF. CDR3 sequence (DNA): TGTGCCAGCAGCGAAAGTGGCGGCGTTGGCTACACCTTC. The V gene is TRBV4-2, the J gene TRBJ1-2; D remains ambiguous. Trimming stripped 5 bases from V and 7 bases from J, with 14 bases between. The CDR3 totals 13 residues. The germline V gene encodes CDR1 LGHNA and CDR2 YNFKEQ.

V is TRBV5-1 and J is TRBJ1-2; perhaps TRBD1 as D (5 bases). Deletions cut 1 base from V and 6 bases from J, with 13 bases between. Germline CDR1 is SGHRS and CDR2 is YFSETQ. This CDR3 spans 14 amino acids. This CDR3 reads CASSLSQGTDGYTF. CDR3 nucleotide sequence: TGCGCCAGCAGCTTGTCTCAGGGAACGGATGGCTACACCTTC.

The rearrangement links TRBV4-1 to TRBJ1-5; tentatively, D is TRBD1 (5 bases). CDR3 length equals 14 residues. CDR1 and CDR2 from the germline V gene are MGHRA and YSYEKL. V lost 5 bases and J lost 4, with 12 bases in between. The CDR3 here is CASSEGSGNQPQHF. The CDR3 DNA is TGCGCCAGCAGCGAAGGTTCAGGGAATCAGCCCCAGCATTTT.

This chain joins TRBV5-1 and TRBJ2-7, with 7 bases aligning to TRBD1. The V gene end was trimmed by 2 bases and the J gene end by 1 base; junction bases not matched to a gene: 6. The CDR3 loop spans 15 amino acids. Looked up from germline, CDR1 is SGHRS and CDR2 is YFSETQ. CDR3 loop: CASSFRQGRSYEQYF. The CDR3 nucleotides read TGCGCCAGCAGCTTTAGACAGGGTAGATCCTACGAGCAGTACTTC.

The CDR3 reads CASSSRVGETQYF. CDR3 DNA sequence: TGTGCCAGTAGTAGCAGGGTTGGAGAGACCCAGTACTTC. V and J are TRBV19 and TRBJ2-5; D may be TRBD1 (5 bases). The CDR3 contains 13 residues. The V and J ends lost 4 bases and 4 bases respectively, with 10 bases between them. The germline V gene has CDR1 LNHDA and CDR2 SQIVND (reference sequence).